A single sample is the source of the 7 T cell receptor beta chains below, sequenced in a study of cytomegalovirus exposure and HLA in healthy donors. The PCR made use of 60 Vbeta and 13 Jbeta primers. Sequencing used immunoSEQ multiplex PCR; TCRdb keeps in-frame clones, though not all of them. The sample records over 85,000 clones, around 82% being singletons. The sequenced sample consisted of PBMCs. Source of these receptors: a man aged 35 to 55 in good health and CMV-seronegative.

In this sample, this clone turned up once. V usage is TRBV2 and J usage is TRBJ2-2, with 8 bases aligning to TRBD1. CDR1 and CDR2 from the germline V gene are SNHLY and FYNNEI. There are 13 residues in the CDR3. Germline trimming cut 5 bases from V and 5 bases from J; bases unmatched to any gene: 1. The CDR3: CASSRTGTGELFF. In nucleotides, the CDR3 is TGTGCCAGCAGTCGGACAGGGACCGGGGAGCTGTTTTTT. The full variable domain, its missing parts supplied by reference TRBV2 and TRBJ2-2, is EPEVTQTPSHQVTQMGQEVILRCVPISNHLYFYWYRQILGQKVEFLVSFYNNEISEKSEIFDDQFSVERPDGSNFTLKIRSTKLEDSAMYFCASSRTGTGELFFGEGSRLTVL.

The CDR3 sequence is CASSGGPGQGATEAFF. As DNA, the CDR3 is TGCGCCAGCAGTGGGGGGCCGGGACAGGGAGCCACTGAAGCTTTCTTT. The chain joins TRBV10-1 to TRBJ1-1, with TRBD1 identical over 9 bases. Unmatched junction bases numbered 10, after V lost 4 bases and J lost 4 bases. Germline values: CDR1 WNHNN, CDR2 SYGVQD (reference sequence). This CDR3 comprises 16 residues.

V gene TRBV5-4 combines with J gene TRBJ2-5, with unresolved D. Trimming pared 7 bases from V and 1 base from J, leaving 11 bases between. Germline V gene data show CDR1 as SGHNT and CDR2 as YYREEE (reference sequence). The CDR3 is 13 amino acids. The CDR3 reads CASGRVGQETQYF. CDR3 bases: TGTGCCAGCGGTCGGGTGGGCCAAGAGACCCAGTACTTC.

Comments on this clone: No conserved phenylalanine or tryptophan is present at the end of the CDR3, so a read error is the likely explanation. The chain joins TRBV10-2 to TRBJ1-2, with 10 bases lining up with TRBD1. The CDR3 is 13 amino acids. With V trimmed by 7 bases and J by 5 bases, 4 bases remained unmatched. Germline assignment: CDR1 WSHSY and CDR2 SAAADI. The CDR3 coding sequence is TGCGCCAGCATGCTGGGACAGGGGTATGGCTACACCCTC. Its protein product is CASMLGQGYGYTL.

This chain uses TRBV7-9 with TRBJ1-4, with 8 bases identical to TRBD1. CDR3 length: 15 residues. With 7 bases clipped from V and 5 bases from J, the junction kept 9 bases outside the gene matches. CDR1 is SEHNR, CDR2 FQNEAQ, per germline (reference sequence). CDR3 sequence (DNA): TGTGCCAGCACATCAGGGGGCCCGGTAAATGAAAAACTGTTTTTT. Amino acids: CASTSGGPVNEKLFF.

V and J are TRBV27 and TRBJ2-2; the D is unclear. CDR1 and CDR2 from the germline V gene are MNHEY and SMNVEV (reference sequence). The CDR3 consists of 12 residues. Trimming stripped 5 bases from V and 8 bases from J, with 9 bases between. Here the CDR3 reads CASSPLPGELFF. CDR3 DNA: TGTGCCAGCAGTCCACTTCCGGGGGAGCTGTTTTTT.

The CDR3 DNA reads TGTGCCAGCAGCTCGGACAGGGGCTCCTACAATGAGCAGTTCTTC. Its protein is CASSSDRGSYNEQFF. The V gene is TRBV7-8, the J gene TRBJ2-1; 9 bases are shared with TRBD1. This CDR3 region has 15 residues. V was pared by 4 bases and J by 0 bases, with 1 base of the junction left unmatched. Germline V gene lookup returns CDR1 SGHVS and CDR2 FQNEAQ.